This T cell receptor (beta chain) derives from a study of beta chain features in type 1 diabetes. The study's findings and limits: Any HLA effect on TCRB rearrangement was left unresolved by small sub-analyses. Type 1 diabetes patients had TCRB CDR3s that were shorter (moderately but significantly so) in all four CD4+ subsets.

This clone was seen only a few times. What it recognizes is unknown. The CDR3 loop spans 15 amino acids. Germline V gives CDR1 SGHTA, CDR2 FQGNSA. Trimming stripped 7 bases from V and 4 bases from J, with 20 bases between. The isolated RNA, all of it, was reverse transcribed, so expressed TCRB transcripts were what got sequenced. TCRdb's table, derived via immunoSEQ multiplex PCR, lists solely in-frame clones and lacks some. The sample yields hundreds of thousands of clones, more than 12% seen once. Sequenced input: naive CD4+ T cells from blood. The clonotype was recovered from a man aged 18 to 30 with type 1 diabetes. V usage is TRBV7-2 and J usage is TRBJ2-7, with a weak D call TRBD1 (6 bases). The CDR3 region has the DNA TGTGCCAGCACCCCGGGTGGGACACTGGGATACGAGCAGTACTTC. This codes for CASTPGGTLGYEQYF.